This record looks at one T cell receptor beta chain sequence and its context. Antigen: not known. A J-beta primer mix and a sample-barcoded 5' primer were used in a second PCR of about 7 to 12 cycles. TCRdb used MiXCR to reprocess the 5' RACE reads, holding one entry per CDR3 protein. Found here are 1,100,000 or so distinct CDR3 sequences, 40% to 45% of them singletons; the top ten hold approximately 17%. The record originates from a study of blood T cells in healthy people across ages. Study results and limitations: It was the long-lived donors that had more naive CD4+ cells and higher diversity than aged donors.

Each donor gave around 9.3 milliliters of peripheral blood. The amount of total RNA extracted per sample was at least 6 micrograms. What was sequenced was blood. This clonotype was sampled from a woman aged 60 to 75 in good health.

Here the CDR3 DNA reads TGTGCCAGCAGTTATAGTTTCAAGGCGGGGTGTGAGCAGTACTTC. Its protein is CASSYSFKAGCEQYF. The chain combines TRBV6-5 with TRBJ2-4, with a weak D call TRBD2 (6 bases). Per germline, CDR1 MNHEY and CDR2 SVGAGI. V lost 3 bases, J lost 13 bases, and 22 bases lay in between. The CDR3 has 15 amino acids.